These 27 T cell receptor beta chains originate from one sample sequenced in a study of T cells in Graves' hyperthyroidism and ophthalmopathy (dated by TCRdb to between 2018 and 2021). The library was built by means of multiplex PCR. Sequencer: Illumina HiSeq 2000. TCR beta CDR3 regions were amplified from RNA transcripts. The TCR CDR3 was subjected to a first round of RT-PCR using the HTBI primer set and the Qiagen OneStep RT-PCR kit. The raw public data were reprocessed by TCRdb itself: fastp quality trimming at Q25, MiXCR clonotype calling, in-frame beta chains only. Entries are consolidated by CDR3 protein sequence, retaining the most common genes and DNA. The sample data list 700,000 to 950,000 distinct CDR3 sequences, and about a third of these were observed just once. Clones ranked in the top ten supply approximately 31% of the sample. Sample: blood. All receptors come from a middle-aged woman with Graves' hyperthyroidism.

This clonotype was detected ten times or more. The gene calls are TRBV11-2 and TRBJ2-7, with 12 bases aligning to TRBD2. The ends lost 4 bases at V and 2 bases at J; junction bases unmatched: 6. This CDR3 is built from 16 residues. The germline V gene encodes CDR1 SGHAT and CDR2 FQNNGV. CDR3 in amino acids: CASSSRPSGGAYEQYF. Written as DNA, the CDR3 is TGTGCCAGCAGCTCAAGGCCTAGCGGGGGGGCCTACGAGCAGTACTTC.

About this clonotype itself: Given a much more abundant clone one base away, this may be a read error. The V call is TRBV7-9, the J call TRBJ1-1, with TRBD1 matching 8 bases. The germline V gene has CDR1 SEHNR and CDR2 FQNEAQ (reference sequence). The CDR3 sequence is 14 residues long. This chain's CDR3 is CASSRQGPSTEASF. The CDR3 coding sequence is TGTGCCAGCAGTCGACAGGGGCCGAGCACTGAAGCTTCCTTT.

This clonotype has more than one count but fewer than ten. This chain uses TRBV3-1 with TRBJ1-5, with TRBD1 as a possible D gene (6 bases). Germline-derived CDR1 and CDR2 are LGHDT and YNNKEL (reference sequence). This CDR3 contains 16 residues. V was pared by 0 bases and J by 0 bases, with 9 bases between. CDR3 sequence: CASSQEGHDSNQPQHF. The CDR3 DNA follows: TGTGCCAGCAGCCAAGAGGGACACGATAGCAATCAGCCCCAGCATTTT.

The chain employs TRBV12-3 or TRBV12-4 and TRBJ1-5, with 9 nucleotides matching TRBD1. CDR3 length equals 16 residues. J lost 6 bases, V lost 6 bases, and 12 bases had no gene match. DNA for the CDR3: TGTGCCAGCAGCAATAGGGGACAGGGTCCCTTTCAGCCCCAGCATTTT. It specifies CASSNRGQGPFQPQHF.

This clonotype has at least ten counts. This sequence joins TRBV19 and TRBJ2-6; D perhaps matches TRBD1 (5 bases). The V end was cut by 5 bases, the J end by 1 base, with 6 bases between. From germline, CDR1 is LNHDA and CDR2 SQIVND (reference sequence). The CDR3 covers 14 residues. The CDR3, as DNA: TGTGCCAGTAGTTCAGGGTCTGGGGCCAACGTCCTGACTTTC. It is translated as CASSSGSGANVLTF.

Many counts were recorded for this clonotype. This rearrangement joins TRBV19 to TRBJ2-7; TRBD2 matches 11 bases. Germline lookup yields CDR1 LNHDA and CDR2 SQIVND (reference sequence). V shed 3 bases and J 0 bases; nucleotides not matched to a gene: 7. This CDR3 spans 17 amino acids. CDR3 DNA sequence: TGTGCCAGTAGTATCTCTAGCGGGGGGTCAAGCTCCTACGAGCAGTACTTC. It encodes CASSISSGGSSSYEQYF.

A few counts support this clonotype. The gene calls are TRBV18 and TRBJ1-1; D may be TRBD1 (5 bases). Trimming pared 3 bases from V and 7 bases from J, leaving 12 bases between. The CDR3 length is 13 residues. Germline V gives CDR1 KGHSH, CDR2 LQKENI. CDR3 coding DNA: TGTGCCAGCTCACCCCAGGGCCGTATTGAAGCTTTCTTT. It is translated as CASSPQGRIEAFF.

This clonotype was observed many times. The chain carries TRBV5-8 and TRBJ2-5; no reliable D call. This CDR3 contains 12 residues. V lost 1 base to trimming and J lost 4 bases, with 5 bases between them. Looked up from germline, CDR1 is SGHTS and CDR2 is YDEGEE. In DNA form, the CDR3 reads TGTGCCAGCAGCTTGACAGCAGAGACCCAGTACTTC. It codes for CASSLTAETQYF.

This clonotype was detected only a few times. This chain links TRBV12-3 or TRBV12-4 with TRBJ1-5; D is uncertain. Trimming stripped 3 bases from V and 7 bases from J, with 13 bases between. The CDR3 covers 14 residues. The CDR3 DNA follows: TGTGCCAGCAGTTTGTCCCCCCCCGGCCAGCCCCAGCATTTT. Its protein is CASSLSPPGQPQHF.

The genes are TRBV30 and TRBJ1-2; no clear D. V lost 2 bases and J lost 2, with 15 bases in between. This CDR3 has 15 residues. CDR1 GTSNPN and CDR2 SVGIG come from the germline V gene (reference sequence). Written as DNA, the CDR3 is TGTGCCTGGAGTACAAGCGTGCTTAGAAACTATGGCTACACCTTC. Translating gives CAWSTSVLRNYGYTF.

CDR3 sequence reads: CASGIGPAETQYF. As DNA, the CDR3 is TGTGCTAGTGGTATCGGGCCGGCTGAGACCCAGTACTTC. The chain recombines TRBV12-5 with TRBJ2-5; D remains unclear. The V gene's germline CDR1 is LGHNT and CDR2 FRNRAP. The CDR3 is 13 residues long. Trimming shortened V by 5 bases and J by 5 bases, and 12 bases separated the two germline ends.

The chain uses TRBV7-2 and TRBJ1-5, with D perhaps TRBD1 (6 bases). CDR1 and CDR2 from the germline V gene are SGHTA and FQGNSA. Deletions cut 1 base from V and 5 bases from J, with 9 bases between. The CDR3 length is 14 residues. CDR3 in amino acids: CASSLGAGDQPQHF. DNA for the CDR3: TGTGCCAGCAGCTTAGGAGCAGGGGATCAGCCCCAGCATTTT.

A note on this clonotype: A junction boundary mismatches the germline segment, possibly from a read error. The rearrangement links TRBV7-9 to TRBJ1-2; no firm D call. The V gene's germline CDR1 is SEHNR and CDR2 FQNEAQ (reference sequence). The CDR3 consists of 16 residues. This chain's CDR3 is CASSPIREAAFYDYAF. The CDR3 DNA sequence: TGTGCCAGCAGCCCCATACGGGAGGCAGCGTTCTATGACTACGCCTTC. The variable domain in full, with the rest retrieved from reference TRBV7-9 and TRBJ1-2, is DTGVSQNPRHKITKRGQNVTFRCDPISEHNRLYWYRQTLGQGPEFLTYFQNEAQLEKSRLLSDRFSAERPKGSFSTLEIQRTEQGDSAMYLCASSPIREAAFYDYAFGSGTRLTVV.

The gene calls are TRBV29-1 and TRBJ2-7, with a possible D match to TRBD1 (6 bases). The CDR3 covers 14 residues. The V gene lost 3 bases and the J gene lost 2 bases, with 14 bases spanning the gap. The V gene's germline CDR1 is SQVTM and CDR2 ANQGSEA. The DNA of the CDR3 is TGCAGCGTTGAGTCACAGGGTGAGACCTACGAGCAGTACTTC. Amino acids: CSVESQGETYEQYF.

This clonotype was observed many times. The chain uses TRBV6-2 or TRBV6-3 and TRBJ1-6, with D uncertain. V gave up 5 bases and J gave up 9 bases, with 14 bases separating them. CDR1 and CDR2 from the germline V gene are MNHEY and SVGEGT. The length of the CDR3 is 14 residues. In DNA form, the CDR3 reads TGTGCCAGCAGTCCGGGAGATCGGATTTCACCCCTCCACTTT. It specifies CASSPGDRISPLHF.

As to this clonotype: Relative to the germline gene, one junction end is altered; a read error may explain this. The chain combines TRBV4-1 with TRBJ2-5, with 7 positions matching TRBD2. Germline V lookup: CDR1 MGHRA, CDR2 YSYEKL. This CDR3 comprises 15 residues. The DNA of the CDR3 is TGTGCCAGCAGCCCGGATCTAGCGGACCAAGAGACCCAGTACTTC. It encodes CASSPDLADQETQYF.

This clonotype has ten or more counts. The chain joins TRBV19 to TRBJ2-7; TRBD1 matches 9 bases. The V and J ends lost 3 bases and 5 bases, in that order; junction bases with no gene match: 5. This CDR3 has 14 amino acids. The V gene's germline CDR1 is LNHDA and CDR2 SQIVND (reference sequence). DNA of the CDR3: TGTGCCAGTAGTATTGCACAGGGGGCCGACGAGCAGTACTTC. Translation gives CASSIAQGADEQYF. Complete variable domain (other parts from reference TRBV19 and TRBJ2-7): DGGITQSPKYLFRKEGQNVTLSCEQNLNHDAMYWYRQDPGQGLRLIYYSQIVNDFQKGDIAEGYSVSREKKESFPLTVTSAQKNPTAFYLCASSIAQGADEQYFGPGTRLTVT.

This clonotype was seen a handful of times. The genes are TRBV19 and TRBJ2-7, with a tentative D call TRBD1 (6 bases). Trimming took 5 bases from V and 0 from J, leaving 14 bases between them. The CDR3 totals 15 residues. The V gene's germline CDR1 is LNHDA and CDR2 SQIVND (reference sequence). CDR3 sequence: CASSPGTLNSYEQYF. In nucleotides, the CDR3 is TGTGCCAGTAGTCCCGGGACACTTAACTCCTACGAGCAGTACTTC.

This clonotype was counted many times. V and J are TRBV19 and TRBJ1-1; TRBD1 agrees at 9 bases. Per the germline V gene, CDR1 is LNHDA and CDR2 is SQIVND (reference sequence). The CDR3 length is 13 residues. The junction had 7 bases not matched to a gene; V was cut back by 6 bases and J by 8 bases. CDR3 in DNA: TGTGCCAGTAGACAGGGGGCACTTACCGAAGCTTTCTTT. Its protein product is CASRQGALTEAFF.

The chain has TRBV12-3 or TRBV12-4 and TRBJ1-4, with D possibly TRBD1 on 6 matching bases. The length of the CDR3 is 14 residues. V was clipped by 5 bases and J by 8 bases, with 15 bases between them. For the CDR3, the DNA is TGTGCCAGCAGTGGGACATCGACGGCGGAAAAACTGTTTTTT. It codes for CASSGTSTAEKLFF.

The chain is built from TRBV12-3 or TRBV12-4 and TRBJ1-6; no reliable D call. The CDR3 sequence is 16 residues long. V was clipped by 2 bases and J by 5 bases, with 13 bases between them. CDR3 sequence reads: CASSLFYLGDNSPLHF. In DNA, the CDR3 is TGTGCCAGCAGTTTATTTTACCTGGGAGATAATTCACCCCTCCACTTT.

This clonotype came up many times. The rearrangement uses TRBV5-6 and TRBJ2-7; tentatively, D is TRBD1 (5 bases). This CDR3 has 15 residues. Germline CDR1 and CDR2: SGHDT and YYEEEE. V was trimmed by 2 bases and J by 2 bases, leaving 14 bases between them. The CDR3 reads CASSFYRLRTYEQYF. CDR3 nucleotides: TGTGCCAGCAGCTTCTACAGGTTGAGGACCTACGAGCAGTACTTC.

The chain joins TRBV7-3 to TRBJ2-2; 14 nucleotides agree with TRBD2. There are 17 residues in the CDR3. V shed 5 bases, J shed 6 bases, and the junction held 8 bases outside the gene matches. Per the germline V gene, CDR1 is SGHTA and CDR2 is FQGTGA. The CDR3 here is CASSPWGLAGDAGELFF. The CDR3 region has the DNA TGTGCCAGCAGCCCATGGGGACTAGCGGGAGACGCCGGGGAGCTGTTTTTT.

This clonotype was observed many times. The chain recombines TRBV10-2 with TRBJ1-5, with 7 bases fitting TRBD1. CDR1 WSHSY and CDR2 SAAADI come from the germline V gene. The CDR3 contains 17 residues. The V segment lost 6 bases and the J segment 1 base; nucleotides outside the gene matches: 12. DNA of the CDR3: TGCGCCAGCAGGGAGGGGCAGGGGGTTCGAAGCAATCAGCCCCAGCATTTT. It specifies CASREGQGVRSNQPQHF.

This clonotype has only one observation. This may be a read error: a much more frequent sequence differs by one nucleotide. V usage is TRBV9 and J usage is TRBJ1-2; tentative D call: TRBD1 (5 bases). This CDR3 comprises 14 residues. The germline CDR1 and CDR2 sequences are SGDLS and YYNGEE. V was shortened by 3 bases and J by 5 bases, with 14 bases between the two germline ends. The DNA for the CDR3 is TGTGCCAGCAGCGAAGATAGGGGAAATTATGGCTACACCTTC. Translated, it gives CASSEDRGNYGYTF.

As regards this clonotype: One junction end does not reproduce the germline sequence, and a read error may be involved. The chain couples TRBV5-1 to TRBJ1-4, with no clear D. The CDR3 has 14 amino acids. Germline V CDR1 and CDR2: SGHRS, YFSETQ. The CDR3 sequence: CASSFRSTNENLFF. The CDR3 DNA reads as TGCGCCAGCAGCTTCAGGTCAACTAATGAAAACCTGTTTTTT.

The rearrangement joins TRBV6-5 to TRBJ2-7; 11 bases align to TRBD2. Germline V gene lookup returns CDR1 MNHEY and CDR2 SVGAGI. The CDR3 runs to 15 residues. J was trimmed by 3 bases and V by 0 bases; bases with no gene match: 1. CDR3 DNA sequence: TGTGCCAGCAGTTACTCACTAGCGGGAGTCTACGAGCAGTACTTC. Protein: CASSYSLAGVYEQYF.